A selection of T cell receptor beta chains follows, all from one sample in a study of beta chain features in type 1 diabetes. Sequenced by immunoSEQ multiplex PCR; TCRdb stores in-frame clones only, minus some. The top ten hold approximately 0.022% of the sample, which has nearly 700,000 clones, around an eighth seen once. The sequencing input was naive CD4+ T cells from blood. The receptor source for this set is a man in his late teens or twenties with type 1 diabetes. The CDR3 runs from the conserved cysteine through the conserved F or W. Fields, in order: J gene, clone size, V gene, D gene, CDR3 protein, CDR3 DNA. A D gene is named only where the DNA matches it firmly. Expanded clones get a size class; other rows say once, few or many, or leave the size out.

>TRBJ2-1|few|TRBV6-4|NA
CASSAGNEQFF
TGTGCCAGCAGTGCCGGTAATGAGCAGTTCTTC
>TRBJ1-6|NA|TRBV2|TRBD1
CASRDRGVGLNSPLHF
TGTGCCAGCAGGGACAGGGGAGTGGGCCTTAATTCACCCCTCCACTTT
>TRBJ2-1|NA|TRBV9|NA
CASSSLNEQFF
TGTGCCAGCAGCTCCCTCAATGAGCAGTTCTTC
>TRBJ2-1|NA|TRBV15|TRBD1
CATSRQGQAINEQFF
TGTGCCACCAGCCGACAGGGACAGGCGATCAATGAGCAGTTCTTC
>TRBJ2-6|few|TRBV6-6|NA
CASSYPTGSGANVLTF
TGTGCCAGCAGTTACCCCACAGGGTCTGGGGCCAACGTCCTGACTTTC
>TRBJ2-1|few|TRBV6-1|NA
CASSELVTQFF
TGTGCCAGCAGTGAATTGGTTACGCAGTTCTTC
>TRBJ1-4|once|TRBV28|NA
CASSIQDREKLFF
TGTGCCAGCAGTATACAGGATCGTGAAAAACTGTTTTTT
>TRBJ2-5|NA|TRBV5-1|NA
CASSPGDTETQYF
TGCGCCAGCAGCCCCGGGGATACGGAGACCCAGTACTTC
>TRBJ1-2|few|TRBV15|NA
CATSRGGLDYGYTF
TGTGCCACCAGCAGAGGGGGGCTTGACTATGGCTACACCTTC
>TRBJ1-2|few|TRBV29-1|NA
CSVARTDIDYGYTF
TGCAGCGTTGCACGGACGGATATTGACTATGGCTACACCTTC
>TRBJ2-1|few|TRBV30|NA
CAWDPPAGLEQFF
TGTGCCTGGGACCCTCCTGCCGGGCTTGAGCAGTTCTTC
>TRBJ2-2|NA|TRBV10-3|NA
CAHGGSGNTGELFF
TGTGCCCACGGGGGTAGCGGGAACACCGGGGAGCTGTTTTTT
>TRBJ2-5|NA|TRBV11-2|TRBD2
CASSRAGEETQYF
TGTGCCAGCAGCCGAGCGGGGGAAGAGACCCAGTACTTC
>TRBJ1-2|NA|TRBV28|NA
CASNPQGPPGYTF
TGTGCCAGCAACCCCCAGGGGCCACCCGGCTACACCTTC
>TRBJ1-2|few|TRBV7-2|NA
CASSPSTGNFGYTF
TGTGCCAGCAGCCCGTCCACAGGAAACTTTGGCTACACCTTC
>TRBJ2-7|NA|TRBV7-9|NA
CASSLAAGSDEQYF
TGTGCCAGCAGCTTAGCGGCAGGGTCCGACGAGCAGTACTTC
>TRBJ2-5|few|TRBV9|NA
CASSGGAVPRETQYF
TGTGCCAGCAGCGGGGGGGCCGTCCCTCGAGAGACCCAGTACTTC